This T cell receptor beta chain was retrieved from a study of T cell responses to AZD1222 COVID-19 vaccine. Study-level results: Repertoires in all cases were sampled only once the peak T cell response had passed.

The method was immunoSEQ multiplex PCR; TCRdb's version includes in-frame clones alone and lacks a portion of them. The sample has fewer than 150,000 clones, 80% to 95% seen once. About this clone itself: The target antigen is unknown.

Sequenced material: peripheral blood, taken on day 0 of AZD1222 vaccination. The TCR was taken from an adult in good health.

CDR3 amino acids: CASNRGGSAQYF. The CDR3 bases are TGTGCCAGCAACAGGGGGGGGAGTGCCCAGTACTTC. This sequence joins TRBV28 and TRBJ2-5, with D tentatively TRBD1 (8 bases). V was cut by 7 bases and J by 9 bases, with 15 bases left in between. There are 12 residues in the CDR3. Germline V gene data show CDR1 as MDHEN and CDR2 as SYDVKM.